Reported below is one TCR beta chain. Antigen: not known. These data originate in a study of Ad26.COV2.S vaccination and SARS-CoV-2 variants. Described treatment: about 20 received Ad26.COV2.S at low or high dose, single or two shots; about 5 received placebo; per-sample allocation not given. Sample collection was performed on day 63 after the first vaccine or placebo injection. Measured with immunoSEQ multiplex PCR; TCRdb has only the in-frame clones, and not every one. The sample has 410,000 or so clones, around nine tenths seen once. Study-wide points: Measurements of TCR breadth and depth may have given underestimates of the total T cell responses. Placebo recipients trailed vaccine recipients in spike-specific TCR breadth. Whether participants received vaccine or placebo, their non-spike TCR breadth was similar. Reportedly, after vaccination the spike-specific CD8+ and CD4+ T cell responses displayed substantial breadth.

The CDR3 is 19 amino acids. The V and J ends lost 1 base and 5 bases, in that order; junction bases with no gene match: 16. In germline, CDR1 is MGHRA, CDR2 YSYEKL. The sequence was obtained from a person between 18 and 60 years old who received the Ad26.COV2.S COVID-19 vaccine or a placebo. This material consisted of peripheral blood, taken in a trial of Ad26.COV2.S vaccine versus placebo. The genes are TRBV4-1 and TRBJ2-5, with TRBD2 identical over 10 bases. For the CDR3, the DNA is TGCGCCAGCAGCCAAGGCCCAACTAGCGGGAAAGGGAAGGGGGAGACCCAGTACTTC. Translation: CASSQGPTSGKGKGETQYF.